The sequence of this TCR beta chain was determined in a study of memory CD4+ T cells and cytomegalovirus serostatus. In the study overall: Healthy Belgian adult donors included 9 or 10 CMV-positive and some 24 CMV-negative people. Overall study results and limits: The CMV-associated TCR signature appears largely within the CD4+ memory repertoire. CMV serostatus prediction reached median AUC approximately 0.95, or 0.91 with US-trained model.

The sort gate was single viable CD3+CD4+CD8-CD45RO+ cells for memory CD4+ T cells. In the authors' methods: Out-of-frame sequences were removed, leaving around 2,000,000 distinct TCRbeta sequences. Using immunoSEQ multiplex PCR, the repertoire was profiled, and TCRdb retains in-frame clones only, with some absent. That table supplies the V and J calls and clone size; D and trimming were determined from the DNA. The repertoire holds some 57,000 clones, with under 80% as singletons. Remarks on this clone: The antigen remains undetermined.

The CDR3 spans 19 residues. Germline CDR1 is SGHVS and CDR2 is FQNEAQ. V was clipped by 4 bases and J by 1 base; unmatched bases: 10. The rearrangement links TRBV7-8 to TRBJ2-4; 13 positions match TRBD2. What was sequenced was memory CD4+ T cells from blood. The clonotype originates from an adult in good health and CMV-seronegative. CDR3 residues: CASSSRTSGSRWAKNIQYF. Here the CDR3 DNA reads TGTGCCAGCAGCTCCCGGACTAGCGGGAGTCGGTGGGCCAAAAACATTCAGTACTTC.